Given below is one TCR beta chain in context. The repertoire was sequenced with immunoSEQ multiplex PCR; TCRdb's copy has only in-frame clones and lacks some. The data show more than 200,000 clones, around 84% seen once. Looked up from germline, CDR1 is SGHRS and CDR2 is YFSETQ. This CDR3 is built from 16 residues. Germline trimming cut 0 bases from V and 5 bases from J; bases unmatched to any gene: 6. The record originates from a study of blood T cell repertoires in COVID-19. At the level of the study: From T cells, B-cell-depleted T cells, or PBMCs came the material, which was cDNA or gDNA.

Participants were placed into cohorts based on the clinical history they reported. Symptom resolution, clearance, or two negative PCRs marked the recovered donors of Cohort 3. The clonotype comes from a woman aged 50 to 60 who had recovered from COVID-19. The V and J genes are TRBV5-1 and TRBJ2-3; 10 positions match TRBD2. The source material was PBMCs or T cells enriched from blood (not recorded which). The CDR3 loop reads CASSLGASGSLDTQYF. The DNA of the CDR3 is TGCGCCAGCAGCTTGGGGGCTAGCGGGAGCTTAGATACGCAGTATTTT.